This T cell receptor beta chain was captured by sequencing in a study of blood T cells in healthy people across ages. A second PCR of roughly 6 to 12 cycles used a sample-barcoded 5' primer and a J-beta primer mix. TCRdb used MiXCR to reprocess the 5' RACE reads, holding one entry per CDR3 protein. The sample holds around 1.1 million distinct CDR3 sequences, around two fifths seen once. Each sample provided at least 6 micrograms of extracted total RNA. Material: blood. The receptor comes from a man between 18 and 29 years old in good health.

This chain's CDR3 is CASSLPASAKNIQYF. The CDR3 nucleotides are TGTGCCAGCAGCTTGCCGGCTAGCGCCAAAAACATTCAGTACTTC. The chain uses TRBV7-2 and TRBJ2-4; D may be TRBD2 (5 bases). The germline CDR1 and CDR2 sequences are SGHTA and FQGNSA. This CDR3 region has 15 residues. Trimming pared 3 bases from V and 1 base from J, leaving 10 bases between.